This T cell receptor beta chain is from a study of blood T cells in healthy people across ages. Next came a second PCR, run for about 6 to 12 cycles, which used a sample-barcoded 5' primer along with a J-beta primer mix. TCRdb passed the 5' RACE reads through MiXCR, listing each CDR3 protein once. The sample shows fewer than 2,000,000 distinct CDR3 sequences, approximately 39% of them seen only once. Trimming cost V 3 bases and J 8 bases; bases outside gene matches: 11. Germline values: CDR1 SGHTA, CDR2 FQGNSA. The CDR3 loop spans 18 amino acids. Extraction yielded at least 5 micrograms of total RNA per sample.

The sample taken for sequencing was blood. This clonotype originated in a human donor in good health. The V and J genes are TRBV7-2 and TRBJ2-1, with TRBD2 matching over 15 bases. CDR3 region: CASSFSSGTSGGRYEQFF. The CDR3, as DNA: TGTGCCAGCAGCTTTTCCTCCGGGACTAGCGGGGGGCGGTATGAGCAGTTCTTC.